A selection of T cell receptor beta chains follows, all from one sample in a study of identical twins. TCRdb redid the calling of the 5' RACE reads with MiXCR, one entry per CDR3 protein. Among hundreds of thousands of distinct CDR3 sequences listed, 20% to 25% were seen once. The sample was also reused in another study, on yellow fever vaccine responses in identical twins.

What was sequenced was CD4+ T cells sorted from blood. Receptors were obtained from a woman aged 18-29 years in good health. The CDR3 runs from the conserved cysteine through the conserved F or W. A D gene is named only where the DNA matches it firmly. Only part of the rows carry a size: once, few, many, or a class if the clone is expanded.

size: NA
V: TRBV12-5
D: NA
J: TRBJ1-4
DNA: TGTGCTAGTGGTATCGGGACCTTGGATGAAAAACTGTTTTTT
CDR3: CASGIGTLDEKLFF

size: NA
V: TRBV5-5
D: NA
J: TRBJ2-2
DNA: TGTGCCAGCAGCTTTAATGGGGGGACGACCGGGGAGCTGTTTTTT
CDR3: CASSFNGGTTGELFF

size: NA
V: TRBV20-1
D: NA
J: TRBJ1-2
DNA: TGCAGTGCTAGAGAAAGACAGTTCCTAGATGGCTACACCTTC
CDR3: CSARERQFLDGYTF

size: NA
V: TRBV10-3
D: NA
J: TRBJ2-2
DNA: TGTGCCGCCTGTCCCGGACAACCCACCGGGGAGCTGTTTTTT
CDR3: CAACPGQPTGELFF

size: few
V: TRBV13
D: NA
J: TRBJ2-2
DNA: TGTGCCAGCAGCTTTGCGGGACGAGGGACCGGGGAGCTGTTTTTT
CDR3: CASSFAGRGTGELFF

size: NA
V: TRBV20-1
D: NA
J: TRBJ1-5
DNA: TGCAGTGCTAGCGTGGGCCAAGGAATACTAAGCAATCAGCCCCAGCATTTT
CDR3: CSASVGQGILSNQPQHF

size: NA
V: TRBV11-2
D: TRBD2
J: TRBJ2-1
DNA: TGTGCCAGCAGCTTAGAGCAGCGGGACTACAATGAGCAGTTCTTC
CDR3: CASSLEQRDYNEQFF

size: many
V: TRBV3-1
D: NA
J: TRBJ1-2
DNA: TGTGCCAGCAGCCCCGGCGACCAGGGGTATGGCTACACCTTC
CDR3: CASSPGDQGYGYTF

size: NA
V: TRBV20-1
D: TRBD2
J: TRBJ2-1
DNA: TGCAGTGCTAGAGATGGAATAGCGGGAGGGCCTCGTCAGTTCTTC
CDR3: CSARDGIAGGPRQFF

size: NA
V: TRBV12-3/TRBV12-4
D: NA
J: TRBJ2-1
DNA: TGTGCCAGCAGCCCGGGACGCCCCACCGGTGAGCAGTTCTTC
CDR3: CASSPGRPTGEQFF

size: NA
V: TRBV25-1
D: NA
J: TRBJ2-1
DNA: TGTGCCAGCAGTGAATTCGCAGGGAACTACAATGAGCAGTTCTTC
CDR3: CASSEFAGNYNEQFF

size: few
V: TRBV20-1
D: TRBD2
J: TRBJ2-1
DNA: TGCAGTGCTAGAGTGCGGGGGGGGGTCCTAGTCAATGAGCAGTTCTTC
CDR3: CSARVRGGVLVNEQFF

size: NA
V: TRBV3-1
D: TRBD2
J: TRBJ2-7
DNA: TGTGCCAGCAGCCAGATAATAGCGGGAGCTTACGAGCAGTACTTC
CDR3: CASSQIIAGAYEQYF

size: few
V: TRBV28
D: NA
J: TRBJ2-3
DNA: TGTGCCAGCAGTTCACAGCCCTTCACAGATACGCAGTATTTT
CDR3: CASSSQPFTDTQYF

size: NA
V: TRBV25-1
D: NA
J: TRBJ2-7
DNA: TGTGCCAGCAGTGAATTTGGCTACGAGCAGTACTTC
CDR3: CASSEFGYEQYF

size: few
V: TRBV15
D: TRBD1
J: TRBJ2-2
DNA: TGTGCCACCAGCGCAGTAGGCACCGGGACAGCGAACACCGGGGAGCTGTTTTTT
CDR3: CATSAVGTGTANTGELFF

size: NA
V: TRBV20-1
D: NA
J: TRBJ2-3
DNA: TGCAGTGCCATCCCTCAGGCGGGAACAGATACGCAGTATTTT
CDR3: CSAIPQAGTDTQYF

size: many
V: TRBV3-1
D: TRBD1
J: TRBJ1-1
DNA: TGTGCCAGTGCTAGGACAGGCAACACTGAAGCTTTCTTT
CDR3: CASARTGNTEAFF

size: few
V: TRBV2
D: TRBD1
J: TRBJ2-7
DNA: TGTGCCAGCAGAAGCGGAGACAGGGTTCCATTCGAGCAGTACTTC
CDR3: CASRSGDRVPFEQYF

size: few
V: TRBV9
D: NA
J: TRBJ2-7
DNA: TGTGCCAGCAGCGGACTAGGCTACGAGCAGTACTTC
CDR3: CASSGLGYEQYF

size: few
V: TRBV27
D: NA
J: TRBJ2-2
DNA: TGTGCCAGCAGCGTAGGACAGACGAACACCGGGGAGCTGTTTTTT
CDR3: CASSVGQTNTGELFF

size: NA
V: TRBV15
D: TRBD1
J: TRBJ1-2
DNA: TGTGCCACCAGCATTGGACAGGTTTATGGCTACACCTTC
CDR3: CATSIGQVYGYTF

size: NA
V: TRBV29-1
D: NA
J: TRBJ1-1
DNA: TGCAGCGGCGGAAAGGGGAACACTGAAGCTTTCTTT
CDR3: CSGGKGNTEAFF

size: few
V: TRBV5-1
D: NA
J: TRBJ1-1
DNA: TGCGCCAGCAAGGGGGGAGTGAACACTGAAGCTTTCTTT
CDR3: CASKGGVNTEAFF

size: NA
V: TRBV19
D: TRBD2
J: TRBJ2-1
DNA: TGTGCCAGTAGTATAGAAGGGACTAGCGGGCCTTACAATGAGCAGTTCTTC
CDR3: CASSIEGTSGPYNEQFF